The 2 T cell receptor beta chains given below trace back to one sample, sequenced in a study of T cell responses to AZD1222 COVID-19 vaccine. Data came from immunoSEQ multiplex PCR; TCRdb stores just in-frame clones and leaves some out. The sample shows more than 110,000 clones, roughly 89% of them seen only once. Specimen: peripheral blood, collected on day 0 of AZD1222 vaccination. These receptors all stem from an adult in good health.

This chain links TRBV19 with TRBJ2-3; weak D call: TRBD1 (6 bases). Trimming pared 6 bases from V and 1 base from J, leaving 23 bases between. CDR1 and CDR2 (germline): LNHDA, SQIVND (reference sequence). There are 18 residues in the CDR3. This CDR3 reads CASSSRDTKSIRTDTQYF. As DNA, the CDR3 is TGTGCCAGTAGCTCTCGGGACACTAAGTCGATTCGCACAGATACGCAGTATTTT. Full variable domain (remainder filled in from reference TRBV19 and TRBJ2-3): DGGITQSPKYLFRKEGQNVTLSCEQNLNHDAMYWYRQDPGQGLRLIYYSQIVNDFQKGDIAEGYSVSREKKESFPLTVTSAQKNPTAFYLCASSSRDTKSIRTDTQYFGPGTRLTVL.

The chain uses TRBV7-9 and TRBJ1-1; D perhaps matches TRBD1 (5 bases). Trimming left V 3 bases short and J 1 base short, with 15 bases between. Germline loops: CDR1 SEHNR, CDR2 FQNEAQ (reference sequence). The CDR3 is 16 residues long. The chain's CDR3 is CASSFPGRNPNTEAFF. CDR3 in DNA: TGTGCCAGCAGCTTTCCGGGACGGAACCCGAACACTGAAGCTTTCTTT.